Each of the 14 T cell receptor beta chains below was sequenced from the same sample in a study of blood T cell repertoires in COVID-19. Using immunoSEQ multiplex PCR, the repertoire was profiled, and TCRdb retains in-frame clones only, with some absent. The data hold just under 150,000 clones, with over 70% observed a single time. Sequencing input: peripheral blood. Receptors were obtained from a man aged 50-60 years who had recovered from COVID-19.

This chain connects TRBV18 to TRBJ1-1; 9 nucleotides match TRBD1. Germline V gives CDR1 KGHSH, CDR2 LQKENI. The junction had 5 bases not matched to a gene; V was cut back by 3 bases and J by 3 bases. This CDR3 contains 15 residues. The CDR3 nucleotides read TGTGCCAGCTCACCCGGACAGGGGAGGGACACTGAAGCTTTCTTT. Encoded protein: CASSPGQGRDTEAFF.

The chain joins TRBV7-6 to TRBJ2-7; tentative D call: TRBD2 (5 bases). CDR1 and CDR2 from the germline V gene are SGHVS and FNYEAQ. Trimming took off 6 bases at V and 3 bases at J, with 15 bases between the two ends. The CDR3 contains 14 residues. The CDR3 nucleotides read TGTGCCAGCAGTCTAGACCCCGGGGACTACGAGCAGTACTTC. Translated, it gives CASSLDPGDYEQYF.

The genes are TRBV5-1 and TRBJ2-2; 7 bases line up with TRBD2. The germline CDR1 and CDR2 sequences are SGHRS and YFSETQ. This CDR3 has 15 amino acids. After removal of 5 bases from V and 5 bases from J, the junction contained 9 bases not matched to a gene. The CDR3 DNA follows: TGCGCCAGCAGAAGAAGCGGGGCCGGAACCGGGGAGCTGTTTTTT. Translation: CASRRSGAGTGELFF.

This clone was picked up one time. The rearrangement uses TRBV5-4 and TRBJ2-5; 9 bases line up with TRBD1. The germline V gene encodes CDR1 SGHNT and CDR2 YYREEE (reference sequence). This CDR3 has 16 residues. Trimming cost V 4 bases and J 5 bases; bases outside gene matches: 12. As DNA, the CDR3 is TGTGCCAGCAGCCCAGGGACAGGGTTAATCGGGGAGACCCAGTACTTC. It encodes CASSPGTGLIGETQYF.

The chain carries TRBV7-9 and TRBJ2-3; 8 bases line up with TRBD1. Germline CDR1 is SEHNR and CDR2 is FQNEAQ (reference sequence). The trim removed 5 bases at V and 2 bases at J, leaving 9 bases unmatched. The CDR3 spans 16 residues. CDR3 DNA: TGTGCCAGCAGCCCAGGGGGCCAGCCAGACACAGATACGCAGTATTTT. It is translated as CASSPGGQPDTDTQYF.

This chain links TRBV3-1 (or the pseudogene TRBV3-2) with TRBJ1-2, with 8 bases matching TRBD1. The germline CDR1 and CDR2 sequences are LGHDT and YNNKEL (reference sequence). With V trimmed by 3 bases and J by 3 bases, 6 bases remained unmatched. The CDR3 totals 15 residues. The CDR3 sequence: CASSQGTGGDYGYTF. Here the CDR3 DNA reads TGTGCCAGCAGCCAGGGTACAGGGGGGGACTATGGCTACACCTTC.

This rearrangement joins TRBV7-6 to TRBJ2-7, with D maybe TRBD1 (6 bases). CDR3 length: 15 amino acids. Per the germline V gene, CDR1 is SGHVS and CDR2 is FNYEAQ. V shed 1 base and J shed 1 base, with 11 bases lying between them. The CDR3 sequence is CASSLETGRSYEQYF. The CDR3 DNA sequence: TGTGCCAGCAGCTTAGAAACAGGGAGATCCTACGAGCAGTACTTC.

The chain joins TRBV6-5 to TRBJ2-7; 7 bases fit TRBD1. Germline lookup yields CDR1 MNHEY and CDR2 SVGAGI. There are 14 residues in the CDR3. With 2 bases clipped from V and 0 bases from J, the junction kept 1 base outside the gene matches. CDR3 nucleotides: TGTGCCAGCAGTTACGGGGACAGCTCCTACGAGCAGTACTTC. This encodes CASSYGDSSYEQYF.

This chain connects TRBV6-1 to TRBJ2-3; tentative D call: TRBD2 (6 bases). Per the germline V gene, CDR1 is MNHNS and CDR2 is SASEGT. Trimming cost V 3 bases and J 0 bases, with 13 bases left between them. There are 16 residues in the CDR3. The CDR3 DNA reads TGTGCCAGCAGTGAGAAGATAGCGGCTAGCACAGATACGCAGTATTTT. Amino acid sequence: CASSEKIAASTDTQYF.

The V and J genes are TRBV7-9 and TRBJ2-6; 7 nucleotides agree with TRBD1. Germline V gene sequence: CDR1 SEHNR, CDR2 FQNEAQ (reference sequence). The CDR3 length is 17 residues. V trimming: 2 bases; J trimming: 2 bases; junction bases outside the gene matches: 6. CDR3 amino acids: CASSLRGRYAGANVLTF. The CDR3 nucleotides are TGTGCCAGCAGCTTAAGGGGGCGTTACGCTGGGGCCAACGTCCTGACTTTC.

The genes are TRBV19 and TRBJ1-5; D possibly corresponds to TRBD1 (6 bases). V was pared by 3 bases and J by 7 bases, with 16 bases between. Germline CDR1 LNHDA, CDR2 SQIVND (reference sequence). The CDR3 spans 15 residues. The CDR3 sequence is CASSISDSIMQPQHF. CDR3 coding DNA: TGTGCCAGTAGTATTTCGGACAGCATTATGCAGCCCCAGCATTTT.

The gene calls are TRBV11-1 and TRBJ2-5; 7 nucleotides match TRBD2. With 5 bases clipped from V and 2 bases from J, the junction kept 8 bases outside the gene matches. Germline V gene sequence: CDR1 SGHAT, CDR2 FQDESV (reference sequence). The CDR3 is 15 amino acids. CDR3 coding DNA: TGTGCCAGCAGCCCCCGGGCGGGGGAACAAGAGACCCAGTACTTC. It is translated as CASSPRAGEQETQYF.

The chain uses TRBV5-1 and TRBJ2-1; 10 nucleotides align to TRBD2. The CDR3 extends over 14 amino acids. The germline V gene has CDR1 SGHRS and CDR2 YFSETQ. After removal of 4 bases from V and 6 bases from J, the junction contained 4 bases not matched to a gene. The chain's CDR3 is CASSPWTSGNEQFF. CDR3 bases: TGCGCCAGCAGCCCATGGACTAGCGGCAATGAGCAGTTCTTC.

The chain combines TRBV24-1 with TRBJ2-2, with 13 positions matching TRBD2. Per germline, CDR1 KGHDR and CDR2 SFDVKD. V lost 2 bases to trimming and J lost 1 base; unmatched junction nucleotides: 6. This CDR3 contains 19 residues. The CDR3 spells CATSDSGLAGAGNTGELFF. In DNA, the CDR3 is TGTGCCACCAGTGATTCCGGACTAGCGGGGGCCGGGAACACCGGGGAGCTGTTTTTT.